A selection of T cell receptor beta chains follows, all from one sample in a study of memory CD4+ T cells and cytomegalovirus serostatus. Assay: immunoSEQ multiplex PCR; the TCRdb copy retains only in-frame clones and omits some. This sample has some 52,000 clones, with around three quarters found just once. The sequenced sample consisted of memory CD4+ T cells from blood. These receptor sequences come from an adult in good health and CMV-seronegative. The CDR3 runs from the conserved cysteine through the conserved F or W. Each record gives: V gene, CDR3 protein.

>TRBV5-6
CASSLDPRSYNSPLHF
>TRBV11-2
CASSPLRALETQYF
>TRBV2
CASSEDGNEKLFF
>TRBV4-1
CASSQRGRAIYGYTF
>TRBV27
CASSRTGTNNYGYTF
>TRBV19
CASSSGDGTYEQYF
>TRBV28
CASSFVGGYLNIQYF
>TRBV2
CASSVRQEGNEAFF
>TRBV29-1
CSVVHRGVGYGYTF
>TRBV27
CASSATPGGWQYF
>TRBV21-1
CASSIPGQGLTEAFF
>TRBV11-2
CASSPTAGFGYTF
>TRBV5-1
CASSFIEPDTQYF
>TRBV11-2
CASSLLMWTGLSNTGELFF
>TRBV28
CASSRSGGHLEKLFF
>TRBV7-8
CASSLEQVGEKLFF
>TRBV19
CASSIRTNNYGYTF
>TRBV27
CASSGNHGYNEQFF
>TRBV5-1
CASSPGGTSEKLFF
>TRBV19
CASRTTQGDLEKLFF
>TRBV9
CASSQSTGTGGETQYF
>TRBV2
CASRQGADGYTF
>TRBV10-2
CASTQGGGGYTF
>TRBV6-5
CASSYSARTYEQYF
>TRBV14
CASSHRTGSHTEAFF
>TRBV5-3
CARSNGTGVNQETQYF
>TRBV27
CASSLSSFGGDGYTF
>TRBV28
CASNSGITSSYEQYF
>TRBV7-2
CASSLVPGGLGNQPQHF
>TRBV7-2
CASSKNLRLEAFF
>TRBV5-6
CASSLQGGDGYTF
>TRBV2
CASSQGSVQGQPQHF
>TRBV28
CASSFRGRPGNTIYF
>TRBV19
CASSGRGTGYNEQFF
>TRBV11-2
CASSLASAGGSYEQYF
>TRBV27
CASTPMTSGLGEQFF
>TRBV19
CASSVDQFYNSPLHF
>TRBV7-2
CASSSEGLAGAKNIQYF
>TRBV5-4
CASSPDRGTYEQYF
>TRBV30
CAWRSTGATNEKLFF